Sequencing of this TCR beta chain was carried out in a study of CD8 T cells in ankylosing spondylitis (dated by TCRdb to 2016 to 2017). Notes on the research overall: The study set out to find disease-linked TCR variants by profiling T cell receptor beta repertoires in ankylosing spondylitis patients and healthy donors. Samples of peripheral blood were taken, and for ankylosing spondylitis patients, synovial fluid was collected as well. The whole study cohort included roughly 110 healthy donors and 20 to 30 ankylosing spondylitis patients.

The germline V gene supplies CDR1 SGHRS and CDR2 YFSETQ. The CDR3 runs 14 residues from the cysteine to the phenylalanine. The DNA shown is the 42-base CDR3, in frame from base 1. Results the study describes overall, beyond this receptor: The disease-linked clones were reported to be significantly enriched in matched synovial fluid samples from ankylosing spondylitis patients. The disease-linked clones showed a CD8+ phenotype and occurred at relatively low frequencies in peripheral blood. Some motif variants had previously been reported in the synovial fluid and blood of reactive arthritis patients, which suggests shared mechanisms of disease initiation. Blood from ankylosing spondylitis patients appeared to be characterized by a TCR beta motif composed of under ten highly homologous amino acid variants.

Sequencer: Illumina HiSeq 2500. TCR beta libraries were prepared by quantitative 5'-RACE with molecular barcodes. On the authors' methods: A new computational method, built on a probabilistic model of VDJ rearrangement, was used to identify disease-linked TCR variants. TCRdb trimmed the raw reads at Q25, called clones with MiXCR and kept productive beta chains. Merged by CDR3 protein, the rows form single entries marked with the most common genes and DNA. The V and J calls here are based on TCRdb, not the publication. This sample lists fewer than 200,000 distinct CDR3 sequences; about 20% were detected once. Roughly 4.5% of the sample belongs to the ten largest clones. This clonotype was recorded at least ten times. No cognate antigen has been identified for it. At one end, the junction sequence differs from germline, possibly due to a read error.

Sequencing was performed on blood, either unsorted or a sorted T cell fraction (not recorded which). Recombination connected TRBV5-1 to TRBJ2-2; the D gene is unclear. The clonotype was recovered from a male donor aged 5-30 years with ankylosing spondylitis or in good health (not recorded which). Donor details come from another sample of the same person, matched by shared clones. The nucleotide sequence is given as TGCGCCAGCAGCTTGGACCGGAACGCCGGGGAGCTGTTTTTT. Its product reads: CASSLDRNAGELFF.